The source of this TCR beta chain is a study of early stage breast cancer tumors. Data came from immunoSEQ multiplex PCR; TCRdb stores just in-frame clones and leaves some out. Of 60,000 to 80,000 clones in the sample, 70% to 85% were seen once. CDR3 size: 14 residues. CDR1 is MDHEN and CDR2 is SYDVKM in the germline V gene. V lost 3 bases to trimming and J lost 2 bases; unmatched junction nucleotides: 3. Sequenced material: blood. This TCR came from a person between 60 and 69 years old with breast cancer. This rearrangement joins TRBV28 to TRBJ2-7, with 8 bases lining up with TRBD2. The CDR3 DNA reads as TGTGCCAGCAGTTTGGCGGGGGGCGCCTACGAGCAGTACTTC. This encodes CASSLAGGAYEQYF.